One sample yielded the 20 T cell receptor beta chains listed below, sequenced in a study of brain T cells in children with intractable seizures (dated by TCRdb to about 2021). The label giving this sample's time point can be read as: resected brain tissue, or blood drawn just prior to surgery. Libraries were constructed by the immunoSEQ multiplex PCR assay. The table was pulled from immuneACCESS by TCRdb, which kept in-frame rearrangements only. Such tables lose some clones; where checked, under half of the loss comes from unresolved V genes, and the rest has no known cause. The sample table contains 110,000 or so clones; only one count was recorded for 85% to 95% of them. The top ten clonotypes cover approximately 3.9% of the sample. The sample consisted of peripheral blood, taken at surgery. These receptors originate from a boy under three years old with hemimegalencephaly and intractable seizures.

This chain uses TRBV29-1 with TRBJ2-7, with unresolved D. Germline-derived CDR1 and CDR2 are SQVTM and ANQGSEA. Trimming pared 4 bases from V and 2 bases from J, leaving 6 bases between. The CDR3 length is 11 residues. The CDR3 region has the DNA TGCAGCGTTGCTAAAACCTACGAGCAGTACTTC. Translation gives CSVAKTYEQYF.

The sample holds one count of this clone. The gene calls are TRBV18 and TRBJ1-5, with TRBD1 as a possible D gene (5 bases). Germline CDR1 reads KGHSH; CDR2 reads LQKENI. Trimming took 6 bases from V and 0 from J, leaving 12 bases between them. The CDR3 totals 15 residues. CDR3 bases: TGTGCCAGCTCGTCTCAGGGTTATAGCAATCAGCCCCAGCATTTT. Translation gives CASSSQGYSNQPQHF.

The chain recombines TRBV2 with TRBJ1-5; D gene unclear. This CDR3 spans 13 amino acids. The germline V and J ends were trimmed by 4 bases and 3 bases, with 7 bases remaining between them. CDR1 is SNHLY and CDR2 is FYNNEI in the germline V gene. CDR3 DNA: TGTGCCAGCAGTGTAGGACCCAATCAGCCCCAGCATTTT. Amino acid sequence: CASSVGPNQPQHF.

The chain recombines TRBV4-1 with TRBJ2-2; TRBD2 might be the D (6 bases). From germline, CDR1 is MGHRA and CDR2 YSYEKL. The V and J ends lost 1 base and 5 bases respectively, with 11 bases between them. This CDR3 comprises 15 residues. CDR3 in DNA: TGCGCCAGCAGCCAAGCGGGACTCCGTACCGGGGAGCTGTTTTTT. Residues: CASSQAGLRTGELFF.

CDR3: CASSPRGAGYGYTF. CDR3 DNA: TGTGCCAGCAGTCCCCGGGGCGCGGGCTATGGCTACACCTTC. The genes are TRBV28 and TRBJ1-2; weak D call: TRBD1 (5 bases). Trimming left V 5 bases short and J 4 bases short, with 14 bases between. Germline values: CDR1 MDHEN, CDR2 SYDVKM. This CDR3 is built from 14 residues.

This clone came up once. This rearrangement joins TRBV21-1 to TRBJ2-4; the table's D call, TRBD2, has no DNA check behind it. TRBV21-1 is noted as a pseudogene. The CDR3 runs 9 residues. In DNA form, the CDR3 reads TGTGCCAGCAGCAGCCTACAGTACTTC. As protein: CASSSLQYF.

This clone was counted once. Written as DNA, the CDR3 is TGCGCCAGCAGCCAATGGCGGACAGGGAGGCAGCCCCAGCATTTT. It translates to CASSQWRTGRQPQHF. The chain has TRBV4-3 and TRBJ1-5; TRBD1 aligns across 8 bases. Germline loops: CDR1 LGHNA, CDR2 YSLEER. This CDR3 has 15 residues. After removal of 2 bases from V and 7 bases from J, the junction contained 7 bases not matched to a gene.

The chain couples TRBV19 to TRBJ2-3, with D maybe TRBD1 (6 bases). This CDR3 spans 15 amino acids. V lost 3 bases and J lost 0, with 10 bases in between. In germline, CDR1 is LNHDA, CDR2 SQIVND (reference sequence). DNA of the CDR3: TGTGCCAGTAGTATTCGACAGGCTAGCACAGATACGCAGTATTTT. It encodes CASSIRQASTDTQYF.

This chain links TRBV6-4 with TRBJ1-2; D gene ambiguous. The CDR3 has 13 amino acids. V dropped 4 bases and J dropped 3 bases, with 9 bases sitting between them. CDR1 is MRHNA and CDR2 is SNTAGT in the germline V gene. The CDR3 coding sequence is TGTGCCAGCAGTGGACCGCCGGACTATGGCTACACCTTC. Translating it yields CASSGPPDYGYTF.

This sequence joins TRBV7-3 and TRBJ2-7, with 8 bases that match TRBD2. Per germline, CDR1 SGHTA and CDR2 FQGTGA. The CDR3 has 14 amino acids. Trimming removed 2 bases from V and 4 bases from J; junction bases left unmatched: 4. For the CDR3, the DNA is TGTGCCAGCAGCTTAGCGGGAGGCGGTTACGAGCAGTACTTC. Protein product: CASSLAGGGYEQYF.

This clone was recorded only once. The chain employs TRBV7-9 and TRBJ2-1, with unresolved D. The CDR3 length is 13 residues. The ends were cut back, 3 bases at V and 4 bases at J, with 7 bases in the middle. In germline, CDR1 is SEHNR, CDR2 FQNEAQ (reference sequence). The CDR3 DNA is TGTGCCAGCAGCTTTAGGGTTTACAATGAGCAGTTCTTC. This gives the protein CASSFRVYNEQFF.

The genes are TRBV11-2 and TRBJ2-3; 8 bases line up with TRBD2. The length of the CDR3 is 15 residues. J was trimmed by 7 bases and V by 1 base; bases with no gene match: 7. Germline assignment: CDR1 SGHAT and CDR2 FQNNGV. The CDR3 sequence: CASSLGTSQGHTQYF. The CDR3 DNA reads as TGTGCCAGCAGCTTAGGGACTAGCCAAGGCCATACGCAGTATTTT.

The chain uses TRBV7-2 and TRBJ2-7, with 7 positions matching TRBD2. The CDR3 has 16 amino acids. Trimming removed 4 bases from V and 2 bases from J; junction bases left unmatched: 11. CDR1 SGHTA and CDR2 FQGNSA come from the germline V gene. CDR3: CASSYTAASGAYEQYF. DNA of the CDR3: TGTGCCAGCAGCTACACGGCAGCTAGCGGAGCCTACGAGCAGTACTTC.

The genes are TRBV5-1 and TRBJ2-2; TRBD2 matches at 7 bases. This CDR3 is 16 amino acids long. The trim removed 0 bases at V and 0 bases at J, leaving 2 bases unmatched. CDR1 and CDR2 from the germline V gene are SGHRS and YFSETQ. The CDR3 DNA is TGCGCCAGCAGCTTGGGCGCGGGGGCGAACACCGGGGAGCTGTTTTTT. Protein: CASSLGAGANTGELFF. The variable domain in full, completed from reference TRBV5-1 and TRBJ2-2, reads KAGVTQTPRYLIKTRGQQVTLSCSPISGHRSVSWYQQTPGQGLQFLFEYFSETQRNKGNFPGRFSGRQFSNSRSEMNVSTLELGDSALYLCASSLGAGANTGELFFGEGSRLTVL.

The chain joins TRBV3-1 (or the pseudogene TRBV3-2) to TRBJ2-7; D possibly matches TRBD1 or TRBD2 (5 bases each). From germline, CDR1 is LGHDT and CDR2 YNNKEL (reference sequence). The CDR3 loop spans 13 amino acids. V dropped 6 bases and J dropped 7 bases, with 16 bases sitting between them. DNA for the CDR3: TGTGCCAGCAGGGTCGGGACGGCTGGTGAGCAGTACTTC. It specifies CASRVGTAGEQYF.

This clone was counted a single time. The chain couples TRBV5-4 to TRBJ2-1; no clear D. The CDR3 is 13 amino acids. Trimming took off 7 bases at V and 9 bases at J, with 17 bases between the two ends. Germline CDR1 is SGHNT and CDR2 is YYREEE (reference sequence). CDR3 sequence (DNA): TGTGCCAGCGGCCAATGGGATTTCAGTGAGCAGTTCTTC. Its translation: CASGQWDFSEQFF.

Only one count was recorded for this clone. The rearrangement links TRBV21-1 to TRBJ2-3. TRBV21-1 is a known pseudogene. The CDR3 runs to 18 residues. The CDR3 DNA reads TGTGCCAGCAGCAAAGAGGATGGGGGAGTATGGAGCACAGATACGCAGTATTTT. This encodes CASSKEDGGVWSTDTQYF.

The chain uses TRBV24-1 and TRBJ1-5; D is uncertain. This CDR3 region has 13 residues. Trimming shortened V by 6 bases and J by 5 bases, and 10 bases separated the two germline ends. CDR1 is KGHDR, CDR2 SFDVKD, per germline. The CDR3 here is CATSRTADQPQHF. CDR3 sequence (DNA): TGTGCCACCAGTAGGACTGCTGATCAGCCCCAGCATTTT.

The J gene is TRBJ1-5, the V gene TRBV6-5, with TRBD1 matching 8 bases. V shed 5 bases and J 6 bases; nucleotides not matched to a gene: 3. Germline V CDR1 and CDR2: MNHEY, SVGAGI. The length of the CDR3 is 13 residues. The CDR3 sequence: CASSRQGSQPQHF. The CDR3 coding sequence is TGTGCCAGCAGTCGACAGGGGAGTCAGCCCCAGCATTTT.

The rearrangement joins TRBV27 to TRBJ2-7; D might be TRBD2 (5 bases). Trimming left V 5 bases short and J 3 bases short, with 14 bases between. Germline V gene sequence: CDR1 MNHEY, CDR2 SMNVEV (reference sequence). The CDR3 consists of 14 residues. CDR3 region: CASSDGKGSYEQYF. In nucleotides, the CDR3 is TGTGCCAGCAGTGACGGGAAGGGTAGCTACGAGCAGTACTTC.